This passage covers 31 T cell receptor beta chains from one sample sequenced in a study of T-cell reconstitution after alpha-beta-depleted transplantation in children. Unique molecular identifiers were incorporated when the TCRbeta library was constructed. One entry per CDR3 protein results from TCRdb running MiXCR on the PCR reads. Seen here are over 150,000 distinct CDR3 sequences, approximately 10% observed once, and the top ten hold around 14%. The material sequenced was PBMCs, taken before TCRalphabeta/CD19-depleted stem cell transplant. The receptors stem from a boy aged 2 to 10 with acute myeloid leukemia, due to receive a stem cell transplant.

This clonotype was counted at least ten times. The CDR3 region has the DNA TGCAGTGCTAACGGGTACTCCGGGACAACTAGCGTCGGTCGGCTTGAGCAGTTCTTC. Its protein is CSANGYSGTTSVGRLEQFF. This sequence joins TRBV20-1 and TRBJ2-1; D is perhaps TRBD2 (7 bases). This CDR3 has 19 amino acids. With 4 bases removed from V and 9 bases from J, the gap between germline ends came to 34 bases. CDR1 DFQATT and CDR2 SNEGSKA come from the germline V gene (reference sequence).

This clonotype was observed at least ten times. The rearrangement joins TRBV3-1 to TRBJ2-7, with 12 bases matching TRBD2. CDR3 length: 16 residues. Germline CDR1 is LGHDT and CDR2 is YNNKEL (reference sequence). V lost 1 base, J lost 4 bases, and 5 bases stayed unmatched. Here the CDR3 DNA reads TGTGCCAGCAGCCAAGGGACTAGCGGGACTCGGTACGAGCAGTACTTC. The encoded protein is CASSQGTSGTRYEQYF.

This clonotype has at least ten counts. The CDR3 nucleotides read TGTGCCAGCAGCCCAACAGGGGAGGGTCATAGCACAGATACGCAGTATTTT. Amino acid sequence: CASSPTGEGHSTDTQYF. This chain connects TRBV7-3 to TRBJ2-3; the D gene could be TRBD1 or TRBD2 (7 bases each). The CDR3 extends over 17 amino acids. CDR1 is SGHTA, CDR2 FQGTGA, per germline. With 5 bases removed from V and 0 bases from J, the gap between germline ends came to 18 bases.

This clonotype was recorded at least ten times. The rearrangement links TRBV20-1 to TRBJ2-6; D is possibly TRBD2 (7 bases). CDR1 and CDR2 (germline): DFQATT, SNEGSKA (reference sequence). The CDR3 runs to 17 residues. Trimming removed 1 base from V and 1 base from J, with 14 bases in between. CDR3 bases: TGCAGTGCTAGAGGCGTACAGGGAGGGTCTGGGGCCAACGTCCTGACTTTC. Translation gives CSARGVQGGSGANVLTF.

The sample holds many counts of this clonotype. This chain joins TRBV9 and TRBJ1-1; D not resolved. CDR1 and CDR2 from the germline V gene are SGDLS and YYNGEE. CDR3 size: 13 residues. The V end was cut by 3 bases, the J end by 4 bases, with 10 bases between. CDR3: CASSGEWGTEAFF. CDR3 nucleotides: TGTGCCAGCAGCGGGGAGTGGGGCACTGAAGCTTTCTTT.

V usage is TRBV3-1 and J usage is TRBJ2-1; D ambiguous. V was cut by 3 bases and J by 3 bases, with 12 bases left in between. Germline V gives CDR1 LGHDT, CDR2 YNNKEL (reference sequence). The CDR3 is 15 amino acids. CDR3 in amino acids: CASSQEGKYYNEQFF. As DNA, the CDR3 is TGTGCCAGCAGCCAGGAAGGCAAATACTACAATGAGCAGTTCTTC.

This clonotype was picked up a small number of times. The genes are TRBV20-1 and TRBJ2-1; 8 bases line up with TRBD2. The CDR3 consists of 15 residues. After removal of 6 bases from V and 0 bases from J, the junction contained 7 bases not matched to a gene. The germline CDR1 and CDR2 sequences are DFQATT and SNEGSKA (reference sequence). DNA of the CDR3: TGCAGTGCCACCGGGGGGGATATCTCCTACAATGAGCAGTTCTTC. Its protein product is CSATGGDISYNEQFF.

This clonotype was observed at least ten times. The chain's CDR3 is CSVVNGNYGYTF. The CDR3 DNA is TGCAGCGTTGTAAACGGAAACTATGGCTACACCTTC. This chain links TRBV29-1 with TRBJ1-2; no definite D call. CDR1 is SQVTM, CDR2 ANQGSEA, per germline. The V end was cut by 4 bases, the J end by 2 bases, with 8 bases between. The CDR3 covers 12 residues.

This clonotype has ten or more counts. The chain links TRBV4-1 to TRBJ1-2, with 10 bases aligning to TRBD1. The CDR3 consists of 15 residues. V lost 1 base to trimming and J lost 10 bases; unmatched junction nucleotides: 9. Looked up from germline, CDR1 is MGHRA and CDR2 is YSYEKL. CDR3 nucleotides: TGCGCCAGCAGCCAAGTTCCGGGACAGGGGATCGCCTACACCTTC. Translating it yields CASSQVPGQGIAYTF.

In DNA, the CDR3 is TGCAGTGCTAGCTCCGGCCTCCTCAATCAGCCCCAGCATTTT. Protein sequence: CSASSGLLNQPQHF. This chain connects TRBV20-1 to TRBJ1-5; no clear D gene. CDR1 is DFQATT, CDR2 SNEGSKA, per germline (reference sequence). The V and J ends lost 3 bases and 3 bases respectively, with 12 bases between them. This CDR3 region has 14 residues.

This clonotype was found many times. This chain connects TRBV20-1 to TRBJ1-2; no definite D call. V lost 6 bases to trimming and J lost 6 bases, with 14 bases between them. The CDR3 sequence is 12 residues long. Germline V gene data show CDR1 as DFQATT and CDR2 as SNEGSKA (reference sequence). CDR3 sequence (DNA): TGCAGTGCCCAAGGGTTTGTCGATGGCTACACCTTC. Translated, it gives CSAQGFVDGYTF.

This clonotype has at least ten counts. The gene calls are TRBV9 and TRBJ2-2; D uncertain. CDR3 length: 15 amino acids. The germline V gene has CDR1 SGDLS and CDR2 YYNGEE. V dropped 3 bases and J dropped 6 bases, with 15 bases sitting between them. The CDR3 DNA reads as TGTGCCAGCAGCGCCAGCATGGGTGTTGCCGGGGAGCTGTTTTTT. Its translation: CASSASMGVAGELFF.

This clonotype was recorded many times. This chain connects TRBV28 to TRBJ2-2, with D possibly being TRBD1 (5 bases). Germline CDR1 MDHEN, CDR2 SYDVKM. Trimming shortened V by 7 bases and J by 2 bases, and 11 bases separated the two germline ends. This CDR3 spans 14 amino acids. CDR3 coding DNA: TGTGCCAGCATCCAGGGATCCAACACCGGGGAGCTGTTTTTT. Protein sequence: CASIQGSNTGELFF.

The sample holds many counts of this clonotype. The V and J genes are TRBV20-1 and TRBJ2-1, with 10 bases lining up with TRBD2. Germline V gene lookup returns CDR1 DFQATT and CDR2 SNEGSKA (reference sequence). The CDR3 contains 15 residues. Trimming took 5 bases from V and 1 from J; bases not matched to a gene: 5. Here the CDR3 reads CSAPLAGASYNEQFF. The CDR3, as DNA: TGCAGTGCTCCGCTAGCGGGAGCTTCCTACAATGAGCAGTTCTTC.

This clonotype was detected ten times or more. The CDR3 here is CASSLAGGTYNEQFF. The CDR3 DNA reads as TGCGCCAGCAGCTTGGCGGGAGGTACCTACAATGAGCAGTTCTTC. The J gene is TRBJ2-1, the V gene TRBV5-1, with TRBD2 matching 7 bases. CDR1 is SGHRS and CDR2 is YFSETQ in the germline V gene. The junction had 2 bases not matched to a gene; V was cut back by 0 bases and J by 2 bases. The CDR3 runs to 15 residues.

This clonotype was recorded at least ten times. This CDR3 reads CASSRGDTEAFF. DNA for the CDR3: TGTGCCAGCAGCCGTGGAGACACTGAAGCTTTCTTT. The rearrangement links TRBV6-5 to TRBJ1-1; unclear D gene. CDR1 and CDR2 (germline): MNHEY, SVGAGI. This CDR3 is 12 amino acids long. The V and J ends lost 6 bases and 3 bases respectively, with 8 bases between them.

This clonotype has ten or more counts. V gene TRBV27 combines with J gene TRBJ2-5, with 11 bases identical to TRBD2. CDR3 length: 15 residues. Looked up from germline, CDR1 is MNHEY and CDR2 is SMNVEV (reference sequence). Trimming removed 5 bases from V and 3 bases from J; junction bases left unmatched: 5. The CDR3 loop is CASSGLLAGEETQYF. The CDR3 nucleotides read TGTGCCAGCAGTGGACTACTAGCGGGGGAAGAGACCCAGTACTTC.

This clonotype came up many times. The rearrangement joins TRBV20-1 to TRBJ2-7, with D uncertain. Germline CDR1 is DFQATT and CDR2 is SNEGSKA (reference sequence). The CDR3 runs 15 residues. V gave up 5 bases and J gave up 0 bases, with 17 bases separating them. For the CDR3, the DNA is TGCAGTGCTCTCTTGGGCAAACACGGCTCCTACGAGCAGTACTTC. It yields the protein CSALLGKHGSYEQYF.

The V and J genes are TRBV12-3 or TRBV12-4 and TRBJ2-2, with TRBD2 matching 7 bases. The CDR3 totals 15 residues. With 6 bases clipped from V and 2 bases from J, the junction kept 6 bases outside the gene matches. CDR3 sequence (DNA): TGTGCCAGCAGAGGGAGGGGTTTCAACACCGGGGAGCTGTTTTTT. This codes for CASRGRGFNTGELFF.

Ten or more counts support this clonotype. The chain couples TRBV3-1 to TRBJ2-2, with unresolved D. Trimming took off 1 base at V and 5 bases at J, with 11 bases between the two ends. This CDR3 contains 15 residues. Germline V gene data show CDR1 as LGHDT and CDR2 as YNNKEL (reference sequence). DNA of the CDR3: TGTGCCAGCAGCCAAGTTTCCGGGTTTACCGGGGAGCTGTTTTTT. Protein: CASSQVSGFTGELFF.

This clonotype was counted at least ten times. V and J are TRBV3-1 and TRBJ1-1; D is uncertain. With 1 base removed from V and 6 bases from J, the gap between germline ends came to 9 bases. The germline CDR1 and CDR2 sequences are LGHDT and YNNKEL (reference sequence). This CDR3 region has 13 residues. DNA of the CDR3: TGTGCCAGCAGCCAAGTGTATGGACCTGAAGCTTTCTTT. Translation: CASSQVYGPEAFF.

This clonotype has ten or more counts. Since no conserved phenylalanine or tryptophan closes the CDR3, a read error is the likely cause. The DNA is left out, because the CDR3 cannot be placed on it with certainty; the CDR3 is given as TCRdb lists it. The chain recombines TRBV2 with TRBJ2-4; TRBD2 is the table's D call and was not checked against the DNA. Counting both end residues, the CDR3 totals 12 amino acids. The V gene's germline CDR1 is SNHLY and CDR2 FYNNEI. The CDR3 protein is CASSGGFRPILS.

Details on this clonotype: This may be a read error: a much more frequent sequence differs by one nucleotide. The chain uses TRBV12-5 and TRBJ2-1; D possibly corresponds to TRBD2 (7 bases). CDR1 and CDR2 (germline): LGHNT, FRNRAP. The CDR3 spans 13 residues. CDR3 DNA: TGTGCTAGTGCTTTGGGGGGGGACAATGAGCTGTTCTTC. Its translation is CASALGGDNELFF.

Notes on this clonotype: The junction does not match germline at one end; this may be a read error. The chain is built from TRBV2 and TRBJ2-1; D is unresolved. Germline lookup yields CDR1 SNHLY and CDR2 FYNNEI. The CDR3 contains 14 residues. In DNA, the CDR3 is TGTGCTAGCAGTGTGGTGGATGGGATGCGGGAGCAGTTCTTC. Protein sequence: CASSVVDGMREQFF.

The sample holds many counts of this clonotype. The chain has TRBV9 and TRBJ1-5; D not certain. The V gene's germline CDR1 is SGDLS and CDR2 YYNGEE. The CDR3 consists of 15 residues. Trimming pared 4 bases from V and 6 bases from J, leaving 17 bases between. Here the CDR3 DNA reads TGTGCCAGCAGCCCCGGGAGCCGTGTGGGTCAGCCCCAGCATTTT. Translated: CASSPGSRVGQPQHF. Looking up the rest from reference TRBV9 and TRBJ1-5 gives the full variable domain: DSGVTQTPKHLITATGQRVTLRCSPRSGDLSVYWYQQSLDQGLQFLIQYYNGEERAKGNILERFSAQQFPDLHSELNLSSLELGDSALYFCASSPGSRVGQPQHFGDGTRLSIL.

There are many counts of this clonotype. The V call is TRBV7-2, the J call TRBJ1-1; D uncertain. CDR1 SGHTA and CDR2 FQGNSA come from the germline V gene. This CDR3 is 15 amino acids long. Trimming removed 1 base at V and 0 bases at J, with 9 bases between. CDR3 sequence reads: CASSLVRGMNTEAFF. The CDR3, as DNA: TGTGCCAGCAGCTTAGTGCGGGGTATGAACACTGAAGCTTTCTTT.

On this clonotype: A read error may explain this, as a much larger clone is one base away. J is TRBJ2-2 and V is TRBV12-3 or TRBV12-4; 12 bases map to TRBD2. The CDR3 extends over 19 amino acids. The CDR3 DNA is TGTGCCAGCTGTTTATCAGGGAGAGGACTAGCGGGGAATCCCGGGGAGCTGTTTTTT. Amino acids: CASCLSGRGLAGNPGELFF.

This clonotype was counted many times. The gene calls are TRBV5-6 and TRBJ2-7; no firm D call. The CDR3 extends over 14 amino acids. The V gene lost 0 bases and the J gene lost 0 bases, with 7 bases spanning the gap. Germline CDR1 and CDR2: SGHDT and YYEEEE. The CDR3 protein is CASSLGTASYEQYV. CDR3 nucleotides: TGTGCCAGCAGCTTGGGAACAGCCTCCTACGAGCAGTACGTC.

In regard to this clonotype: Possible read error: a much larger clone is one base away. The chain couples TRBV4-2 to TRBJ2-7; possible D gene TRBD1, 6 bases. Germline CDR1 reads LGHNA; CDR2 reads YNFKEQ. The V and J ends lost 8 bases and 3 bases respectively, with 17 bases between them. This CDR3 spans 14 amino acids. The CDR3 DNA sequence: TGTGCCAGCGGCCCCGGGACATCCTACTACGAGCAGTACGTC. Amino acids: CASGPGTSYYEQYV.

CDR3 amino acids: CASSINVNQPQHF. The CDR3 DNA sequence: TGTGCCAGTAGTATCAACGTCAATCAGCCCCAGCATTTT. The chain is built from TRBV19 and TRBJ1-5; D is ambiguous. Germline V gives CDR1 LNHDA, CDR2 SQIVND (reference sequence). V lost 3 bases to trimming and J lost 3 bases, with 6 bases between them. The CDR3 totals 13 residues.

This clonotype was recorded only once. A read error may be the cause here, since a much bigger clone is one base away. The chain links TRBV20-1 to TRBJ2-5; D may be TRBD2 (6 bases). Germline CDR1 is DFQATT and CDR2 is SNEGSKA (reference sequence). The CDR3 has 15 amino acids. The CDR3 DNA is TGCAGTGCTAGAAGGAGGGGAGAGCTTGGAGAGCCCCAGTACTTC. This translates into CSARRRGELGEPQYF.